This entry lists 14 T cell receptor beta chains sequenced from one sample in a study of T cell responses to AZD1222 COVID-19 vaccine. Generated by immunoSEQ multiplex PCR, the TCRdb table keeps only in-frame clones and is missing some. The data hold about 110,000 clones, with over 85% observed a single time. The material sequenced was peripheral blood, taken 28 days after the second AZD1222 dose. Receptors were obtained from an adult who received the AZD1222 COVID-19 vaccine.

CDR3 sequence: CASSLIRGPGELFF. The CDR3, as DNA: TGTGCCAGCAGCTTAATAAGGGGTCCCGGGGAGCTGTTTTTT. The chain links TRBV7-2 to TRBJ2-2; weak D call: TRBD1 (5 bases). This CDR3 has 14 amino acids. V shed 2 bases and J shed 6 bases, with 10 bases lying between them. The germline CDR1 and CDR2 sequences are SGHTA and FQGNSA.

V and J are TRBV18 and TRBJ2-1; perhaps TRBD2 as D (6 bases). This CDR3 spans 15 amino acids. V was cut by 2 bases and J by 4 bases, with 12 bases left in between. Germline CDR1 is KGHSH and CDR2 is LQKENI. Here the CDR3 reads CASSPTSRAYNEQFF. The CDR3 DNA sequence: TGTGCCAGCTCACCAACTAGCCGGGCGTACAATGAGCAGTTCTTC. Full variable domain (remainder filled in from reference TRBV18 and TRBJ2-1): NAGVMQNPRHLVRRRGQEARLRCSPMKGHSHVYWYRQLPEEGLKFMVYLQKENIIDESGMPKERFSAEFPKEGPSILRIQQVVRGDSAAYFCASSPTSRAYNEQFFGPGTRLTVL.

The rearrangement uses TRBV10-3 and TRBJ1-2; D is ambiguous. The CDR3 length is 15 residues. The germline V gene encodes CDR1 ENHRY and CDR2 SYGVKD. The ends were cut back, 0 bases at V and 4 bases at J, with 12 bases in the middle. The chain's CDR3 is CAISESIGQTYGYTF. The CDR3 bases are TGTGCCATCAGTGAGTCGATAGGGCAGACCTATGGCTACACCTTC.

The chain carries TRBV4-3 and TRBJ2-1; D is unresolved. The CDR3 runs to 15 residues. The ends were cut back, 2 bases at V and 4 bases at J, with 12 bases in the middle. Germline values: CDR1 LGHNA, CDR2 YSLEER. This chain's CDR3 is CASSQSAAEYNEQFF. The DNA for the CDR3 is TGCGCCAGCAGCCAATCCGCCGCGGAGTACAATGAGCAGTTCTTC.

The V gene is TRBV7-9, the J gene TRBJ1-4; 11 bases are a match to TRBD1. With V trimmed by 5 bases and J by 8 bases, 7 bases remained unmatched. The CDR3 sequence is 15 residues long. Germline V gene data show CDR1 as SEHNR and CDR2 as FQNEAQ (reference sequence). Here the CDR3 DNA reads TGTGCCAGCAGCAACGGACAGGGGGCGGTCGAAAAACTGTTTTTT. This gives the protein CASSNGQGAVEKLFF.

The chain couples TRBV21-1 to TRBJ2-7; the DNA was not compared with TRBD1, the D call given in the table. TRBV21-1 is a pseudogene segment. This CDR3 is 16 amino acids long. This CDR3 is CASSKGGQRPFHEQYF. The DNA for the CDR3 is TGTGCCAGCAGCAAAGGGGGCCAACGACCCTTCCACGAGCAGTACTTC.

The CDR3: CASSGRDRGTNEQFF. The DNA for the CDR3 is TGCGCCAGCAGCGGCCGGGACAGGGGAACGAATGAGCAGTTCTTC. This chain connects TRBV5-1 to TRBJ2-1; 10 nucleotides align to TRBD1. This CDR3 contains 15 residues. The germline V gene encodes CDR1 SGHRS and CDR2 YFSETQ. Trimming took 4 bases from V and 7 from J; bases not matched to a gene: 8.

The CDR3 region is CASSISTRIYGYTF. In DNA form, the CDR3 reads TGTGCCAGCAGCATCAGCACGAGGATCTATGGCTACACCTTC. The chain combines TRBV5-5 with TRBJ1-2; D is undetermined. The CDR3 is 14 residues long. Germline V gene sequence: CDR1 SGHKS, CDR2 YYEKEE (reference sequence). The germline V and J ends were trimmed by 4 bases and 4 bases, with 14 bases remaining between them.

The chain recombines TRBV29-1 with TRBJ1-5; D may be TRBD1 (5 bases). Germline V gives CDR1 SQVTM, CDR2 ANQGSEA. V gave up 4 bases and J gave up 2 bases, with 15 bases separating them. The CDR3 covers 15 residues. The chain's CDR3 is CSVGVSGAGNQPQHF. CDR3 DNA: TGCAGCGTTGGGGTCTCCGGGGCCGGCAATCAGCCCCAGCATTTT. Full variable domain (outside the CDR3, taken from reference TRBV29-1 and TRBJ1-5): SAVISQKPSRDICQRGTSLTIQCQVDSQVTMMFWYRQQPGQSLTLIATANQGSEATYESGFVIDKFPISRPNLTFSTLTVSNMSPEDSSIYLCSVGVSGAGNQPQHFGDGTRLSIL.

This chain uses TRBV5-6 with TRBJ1-4; perhaps TRBD1 as D (5 bases). The germline V gene encodes CDR1 SGHDT and CDR2 YYEEEE. The CDR3 loop spans 13 amino acids. The V end was cut by 2 bases, the J end by 8 bases, with 10 bases between. CDR3 loop: CASSFRVGEKLFF. CDR3 DNA: TGTGCCAGCAGCTTCAGGGTTGGGGAAAAACTGTTTTTT.

V gene TRBV6-5 combines with J gene TRBJ1-2; D is possibly TRBD1 (6 bases). The germline V gene encodes CDR1 MNHEY and CDR2 SVGAGI. Deletions cut 7 bases from V and 2 bases from J, with 17 bases between. This CDR3 region has 15 residues. CDR3 nucleotide sequence: TGTGCCAGCACCAAATCTATCACAGGGAACTATGGCTACACCTTC. This gives the protein CASTKSITGNYGYTF.

The chain is built from TRBV29-1 and TRBJ1-1; 7 bases match TRBD1. J was trimmed by 5 bases and V by 4 bases; bases with no gene match: 7. The CDR3 runs to 13 residues. Germline V gives CDR1 SQVTM, CDR2 ANQGSEA. CDR3 in amino acids: CSVGGGRGTEAFF. The DNA for the CDR3 is TGCAGCGTTGGAGGGGGCCGAGGGACTGAAGCTTTCTTT. Complete variable domain (other parts from reference TRBV29-1 and TRBJ1-1): SAVISQKPSRDICQRGTSLTIQCQVDSQVTMMFWYRQQPGQSLTLIATANQGSEATYESGFVIDKFPISRPNLTFSTLTVSNMSPEDSSIYLCSVGGGRGTEAFFGQGTRLTVV.

The chain recombines TRBV5-4 with TRBJ2-5; 11 bases align to TRBD2. This CDR3 spans 16 amino acids. The V gene end was trimmed by 6 bases and the J gene end by 4 bases; junction bases not matched to a gene: 11. The germline CDR1 and CDR2 sequences are SGHNT and YYREEE (reference sequence). In nucleotides, the CDR3 is TGTGCCAGCAACCCCTCTAGCGGGGGGCAAAGAGAGACCCAGTACTTC. It specifies CASNPSSGGQRETQYF.

The chain couples TRBV5-5 to TRBJ1-1; TRBD1 matches at 7 bases. Losses at the gene ends were 2 bases for V and 5 bases for J; bases not matched to a gene: 6. CDR1 is SGHKS and CDR2 is YYEKEE in the germline V gene (reference sequence). The length of the CDR3 is 14 residues. CDR3 residues: CASSFSQGGTEAFF. The CDR3 coding sequence is TGTGCCAGCAGCTTTTCCCAGGGGGGGACTGAAGCTTTCTTT.